This T cell receptor beta chain was obtained from a study of T cells after yellow fever vaccination. Turning to the study itself: With SMART-Seq v4 Ultra Low Input, the fractions containing low cell numbers were prepared.

One entry per CDR3 protein, called by TCRdb with MiXCR from the 5' RACE reads. In the table there are 600,000 to 750,000 distinct CDR3 sequences, around an eighth of which are singletons. For this clonotype: Its specificity is not known.

This CDR3 has 15 residues. Germline trimming cut 4 bases from V and 9 bases from J; bases unmatched to any gene: 5. CDR1 and CDR2 from the germline V gene are SGHTA and FQGNSA. Study-level points and caveats: Compared with primary, the secondary response was weaker and peaked at day 5, not 15. Clones that expanded after primary vaccination mostly reappeared after the booster (96% CD4, 88% CD8).

The sample consisted of PBMCs, taken on the day of the yellow fever booster vaccination. J is TRBJ1-6 and V is TRBV7-2, with TRBD1 identical over 11 bases. This TCR came from a man in his thirties or forties who received the YFV17D yellow fever vaccine. CDR3 sequence: CASSWTGQGGSPLHF. In nucleotides, the CDR3 is TGTGCCAGCAGCTGGACGGGACAGGGGGGTTCACCCCTCCACTTT.